Each of the 13 T cell receptor beta chains below was sequenced from the same sample in a study of radiotherapy plus CTLA-4 blockade in lung cancer. Data came from immunoSEQ multiplex PCR; TCRdb stores just in-frame clones and leaves some out. The table lists 40,000 to 45,000 clones, roughly three quarters of them singletons. The source was peripheral blood, collected from a patient treated with radiotherapy plus ipilimumab. The receptor source for this set is a human donor with non-small cell lung cancer whose response to radiotherapy plus ipilimumab could not be evaluated.

The chain links TRBV4-3 to TRBJ1-1; TRBD1 agrees at 10 bases. V lost 3 bases to trimming and J lost 3 bases; unmatched junction nucleotides: 4. CDR3 length equals 15 residues. Germline CDR1 is LGHNA and CDR2 is YSLEER. The CDR3 DNA reads as TGCGCCAGCAGCCAGGGGGACAGGGGCTACACTGAAGCTTTCTTT. Amino acids: CASSQGDRGYTEAFF.

This clone was counted a few times. The V gene is TRBV27, the J gene TRBJ1-4; TRBD1 aligns across 11 bases. Trimming took 8 bases from V and 3 from J; bases not matched to a gene: 5. This CDR3 has 15 amino acids. Germline CDR1 and CDR2: MNHEY and SMNVEV (reference sequence). CDR3 amino acids: CASGGQGAANEKLFF. The CDR3 region has the DNA TGTGCCAGCGGCGGACAGGGGGCAGCTAATGAAAAACTGTTTTTT.

The gene calls are TRBV11-2 and TRBJ2-7; 9 bases agree with TRBD1. Germline CDR1 is SGHAT and CDR2 is FQNNGV. CDR3 length: 15 residues. J was trimmed by 2 bases and V by 5 bases; bases with no gene match: 7. The CDR3 DNA is TGTGCCAGCAGCAACCGGGACAGGGTCCCCTACGAGCAGTACTTC. Its translation is CASSNRDRVPYEQYF.

The V call is TRBV5-4, the J call TRBJ2-7, with a possible D match to TRBD2 (6 bases). Looked up from germline, CDR1 is SGHNT and CDR2 is YYREEE (reference sequence). This CDR3 is 13 amino acids long. The ends were cut back, 4 bases at V and 3 bases at J, with 11 bases in the middle. This CDR3 reads CASSPDSGYEQYF. The CDR3 DNA reads as TGTGCCAGCAGCCCTGATAGCGGCTACGAGCAGTACTTC.

The chain links TRBV5-4 to TRBJ1-2; the match to TRBD1 covers 7 bases. This CDR3 region has 14 residues. Germline CDR1 and CDR2: SGHNT and YYREEE (reference sequence). After removal of 2 bases from V and 3 bases from J, the junction contained 4 bases not matched to a gene. Here the CDR3 DNA reads TGTGCCAGCAGCTTAGAGGACAGGTACTATGGCTACACCTTC. Protein: CASSLEDRYYGYTF.

The chain couples TRBV9 to TRBJ1-1; TRBD1 is a possible D gene (6 bases). V was trimmed by 2 bases and J by 0 bases, leaving 14 bases between them. The CDR3 length is 16 residues. In germline, CDR1 is SGDLS, CDR2 YYNGEE. This CDR3 is CASSVRGDTLNTEAFF. The CDR3, as DNA: TGTGCCAGCAGCGTTCGGGGGGACACCTTGAACACTGAAGCTTTCTTT.

The gene calls are TRBV5-1 and TRBJ1-6; D gene uncertain. This CDR3 has 13 amino acids. The V gene lost 0 bases and the J gene lost 8 bases, with 6 bases spanning the gap. The germline V gene encodes CDR1 SGHRS and CDR2 YFSETQ. CDR3 in amino acids: CASSLAGDSPLHF. The CDR3 bases are TGCGCCAGCAGCTTGGCGGGTGATTCACCCCTCCACTTT.

The chain employs TRBV19 and TRBJ2-7; 7 bases fit TRBD1. The germline CDR1 and CDR2 sequences are LNHDA and SQIVND (reference sequence). After removal of 7 bases from V and 0 bases from J, the junction contained 6 bases not matched to a gene. There are 14 residues in the CDR3. The CDR3 coding sequence is TGTGCCAGTAACCGGGACAGAGACTCCTACGAGCAGTACTTC. As protein: CASNRDRDSYEQYF. Full variable domain (rest looked up from reference TRBV19 and TRBJ2-7): DGGITQSPKYLFRKEGQNVTLSCEQNLNHDAMYWYRQDPGQGLRLIYYSQIVNDFQKGDIAEGYSVSREKKESFPLTVTSAQKNPTAFYLCASNRDRDSYEQYFGPGTRLTVT.

The chain recombines TRBV7-2 with TRBJ2-5, with D possibly matching TRBD2 (6 bases). V gave up 4 bases and J gave up 5 bases, with 17 bases separating them. The CDR3 is 15 residues long. CDR1 is SGHTA, CDR2 FQGNSA, per germline. As DNA, the CDR3 is TGTGCCAGCAGCTCAGGGTGGGGGGTGACGGAGACCCAGTACTTC. As protein: CASSSGWGVTETQYF.

The chain combines TRBV15 with TRBJ2-5; the D gene is possibly TRBD1 (5 bases). Trimming took off 0 bases at V and 5 bases at J, with 19 bases between the two ends. Germline assignment: CDR1 LNHNV and CDR2 YYDKDF (reference sequence). CDR3 length: 17 amino acids. CDR3 bases: TGTGCCACCAGCAGAGATCTACTCAGGGTAAAGGGGGAGACCCAGTACTTC. This codes for CATSRDLLRVKGETQYF. Full variable domain (missing parts from reference TRBV15 and TRBJ2-5): DAMVIQNPRYQVTQFGKPVTLSCSQTLNHNVMYWYQQKSSQAPKLLFHYYDKDFNNEADTPDNFQSRRPNTSFCFLDIRSPGLGDTAMYLCATSRDLLRVKGETQYFGPGTRLLVL.

This sequence joins TRBV28 and TRBJ1-2, with 7 nucleotides matching TRBD1. The CDR3 contains 16 residues. The germline V gene has CDR1 MDHEN and CDR2 SYDVKM. The junction had 10 bases not matched to a gene; V was cut back by 6 bases and J by 0 bases. This CDR3 reads CASSVADRLANYGYTF. The CDR3 DNA reads TGTGCCAGCAGCGTGGCGGACAGGCTAGCTAACTATGGCTACACCTTC.

The V and J genes are TRBV7-2 and TRBJ2-1; TRBD1 is a possible D gene (6 bases). The ends were cut back, 5 bases at V and 3 bases at J, with 17 bases in the middle. The CDR3 consists of 16 residues. From germline, CDR1 is SGHTA and CDR2 FQGNSA. CDR3 bases: TGTGCCAGCAGCCCAACCGGGACACCTTACTACAATGAGCAGTTCTTC. Translated, it gives CASSPTGTPYYNEQFF.

CDR3 protein: CASSSGGTGGIADTQYF. The DNA of the CDR3 is TGCGCCAGCAGCTCGGGGGGGACAGGGGGCATTGCAGATACGCAGTATTTT. V is TRBV5-1 and J is TRBJ2-3, with TRBD1 matching over 12 bases. Germline values: CDR1 SGHRS, CDR2 YFSETQ. CDR3 length: 17 amino acids. V shed 3 bases, J shed 4 bases, and the junction held 9 bases outside the gene matches. The full variable domain, with the rest looked up from reference TRBV5-1 and TRBJ2-3, is KAGVTQTPRYLIKTRGQQVTLSCSPISGHRSVSWYQQTPGQGLQFLFEYFSETQRNKGNFPGRFSGRQFSNSRSEMNVSTLELGDSALYLCASSSGGTGGIADTQYFGPGTRLTVL.